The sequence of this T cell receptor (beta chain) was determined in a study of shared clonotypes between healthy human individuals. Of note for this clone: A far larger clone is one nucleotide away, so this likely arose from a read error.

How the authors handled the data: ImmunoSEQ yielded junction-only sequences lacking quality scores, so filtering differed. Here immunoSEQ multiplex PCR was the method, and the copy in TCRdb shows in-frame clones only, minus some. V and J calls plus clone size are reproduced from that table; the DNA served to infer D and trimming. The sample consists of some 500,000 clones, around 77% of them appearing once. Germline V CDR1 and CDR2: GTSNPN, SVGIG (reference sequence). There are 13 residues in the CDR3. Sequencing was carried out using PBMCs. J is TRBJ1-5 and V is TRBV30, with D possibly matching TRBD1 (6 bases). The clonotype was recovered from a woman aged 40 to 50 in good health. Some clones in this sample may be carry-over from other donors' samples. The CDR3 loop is CAWSYGGNQPRHF. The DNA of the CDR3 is TGTGCCTGGAGCTATGGGGGCAATCAGCCCCGGCATTTT.